One sample yielded the 2 T cell receptor beta chains listed below, sequenced in a study of human T cells and chemical hapten exposure. TCRdb reprocessed the RACE reads via MiXCR and lists one record per CDR3 protein. Counted here are fewer than 500,000 distinct CDR3 sequences, roughly 4.8% occurring once; the ten biggest clones make up about 2.1%. Stated time point: patch test 1, 2 weeks after DPC sensitization. The treatment was: therapeutic diphenylcyclopropenone sensitization with weekly scalp DPC. Sequencing was performed on whole blood, taken in connection with sensitization to the hapten diphenylcyclopropenone (DPC). These receptor sequences come from a woman in her forties or fifties with alopecia areata. Some clones in this sample may be carry-over from other donors' samples.

This clonotype has ten or more counts. V gene TRBV7-2 combines with J gene TRBJ2-7; no clear D. There are 14 residues in the CDR3. Per germline, CDR1 SGHTA and CDR2 FQGNSA. Trimming took off 2 bases at V and 6 bases at J, with 14 bases between the two ends. CDR3 DNA sequence: TGTGCCAGCAGCTTATTTGTCGGAGCAGGCGAGCAGTACTTC. It codes for CASSLFVGAGEQYF.

This clonotype has ten or more counts. V is TRBV15 and J is TRBJ2-1; TRBD1 is a possible D gene (6 bases). The CDR3 length is 16 residues. Germline CDR1 is LNHNV and CDR2 is YYDKDF (reference sequence). Trimming left V 0 bases short and J 2 bases short, with 11 bases between. CDR3 DNA sequence: TGTGCCACCAGCAGAGATATGGCAGGGGCCTACAATGAGCAGTTCTTC. It is translated as CATSRDMAGAYNEQFF.